A selection of T cell receptor beta chains follows, all from one sample in a study of response to subunit inactivated influenza vaccine. TCRdb independently ran MiXCR on the RT-PCR reads; one entry per CDR3 protein. The sample consists of 500,000 to 550,000 distinct CDR3 sequences, around 7.9% of them appearing once. The starting material was PBMCs from blood, obtained about 24 months after vaccination. Receptor source: a man between 45 and 75 years old who received an inactivated influenza vaccine. Both conserved end residues are trimmed from each CDR3. Clone sizes are given selectively: once, few, many, or a class where the clone is expanded.

J gene,clone size,V gene,CDR3 protein
TRBJ1-5,few,TRBV10-3,AISGGPGGAGNQPQH
TRBJ2-7,few,TRBV27,ASSLNPAGRGTYEQY
TRBJ2-1,few,TRBV20-1,SASPTGGGGLRYNEQF
TRBJ2-1,few,TRBV4-3,ASSQDTSGRAGEQF
TRBJ2-7,NA,TRBV6-4,ASSIGTSGNEQY
TRBJ2-3,few,TRBV7-2,ASSAGLAEDTQY
TRBJ2-7,many,TRBV10-3,AISGWSKHSYEQY
TRBJ2-6,few,TRBV5-1,ASSLEQGLLSGANVLT
TRBJ2-2,many,TRBV6-5,ASSFLAGTGELF
TRBJ1-1,many,TRBV28,ASSLWGRGGKGQAF
TRBJ2-3,few,TRBV20-1,SASSSGRTDTQY
TRBJ1-2,NA,TRBV20-1,SAPDRENYGYT
TRBJ2-2,many,TRBV12-3/TRBV12-4,ASSFRGNGELF
TRBJ2-2,NA,TRBV6-1,ASKKNRALNTGELF
TRBJ2-3,NA,TRBV20-1,SASALRGQNTDTQY
TRBJ2-7,few,TRBV11-2,ASSIDRATEQY
TRBJ2-1,many,TRBV12-3/TRBV12-4,ASTKTGSYEQF
TRBJ2-7,many,TRBV18,ASSQGQSGSYEQY
TRBJ2-1,NA,TRBV11-2,ASSQGLAELRPF
TRBJ1-1,many,TRBV11-1,ASSPYGTGGPGGTEAF
TRBJ1-1,many,TRBV3-1,ASSHSAVMNTEAF
TRBJ2-3,few,TRBV5-1,ASSLVLAGGSDTQY
TRBJ2-5,NA,TRBV20-1,SALSGLVETQY
TRBJ2-7,NA,TRBV29-1,SVGRDVSYEQY
TRBJ2-5,many,TRBV21-1,ASSTGQGGQETQY
TRBJ1-1,NA,TRBV19,ASRGTLGTEAF
TRBJ2-1,many,TRBV5-1,ASSSGTALYNEQF
TRBJ2-5,many,TRBV7-2,ASSLVLGRAGETQY
TRBJ1-2,few,TRBV5-6,ASSPGGAVYGYT
TRBJ1-1,NA,TRBV11-2,ASSLVQGAQAF
TRBJ2-3,few,TRBV5-1,ASSFRPVQEDTQY
TRBJ2-4,many,TRBV7-2,ASSWTAKNIQY
TRBJ2-7,NA,TRBV20-1,SASRSGQAYEQY
TRBJ1-2,few,TRBV4-1,ASSGPGIPLVANYGYT
TRBJ2-3,NA,TRBV20-1,SAKRWGSTYTQY
TRBJ2-7,NA,TRBV20-1,SARRSAGGGYEQY
TRBJ2-1,NA,TRBV11-2,ASSAPPLGHEQF
TRBJ1-2,NA,TRBV2,ASSENGGNAYGYT
TRBJ2-1,many,TRBV25-1,ASSGGLAGASEQF
TRBJ1-2,many,TRBV5-1,ASSSHRGVGNYGYT
TRBJ2-7,few,TRBV20-1,SARTGQGVYEQY
TRBJ1-2,NA,TRBV4-3,ASSQDTGRTTPFNYGYT
TRBJ2-2,many,TRBV7-2,ASSLAASGRTGELF
TRBJ2-1,many,TRBV12-3/TRBV12-4,ASSQGVLSSYNEQF
TRBJ2-5,few,TRBV12-3/TRBV12-4,ASSGQGVETQY
TRBJ1-5,many,TRBV4-1,ASSQGGGGYSNQPQH
TRBJ2-7,NA,TRBV20-1,SARGTSGSSYEQY
TRBJ1-2,few,TRBV7-9,ASSPGTGFDGYT
TRBJ2-1,NA,TRBV10-3,AISERIGGNEQF
TRBJ2-1,NA,TRBV7-2,ASSSDGTSPYNEQF